The 30 T cell receptor beta chains listed next were all sequenced from one sample in a study of T-cell memory formation after mild COVID-19. TCRdb passed the 5' RACE reads through MiXCR, listing each CDR3 protein once. This table holds about 410,000 distinct CDR3 sequences, around 22% found once. Sequenced sample: PBMCs or a T cell subset sorted from them (not recorded which). Receptors were obtained from an adult woman who had mild COVID-19 (a few samples of this study predate the infection). Cell type and time point are not known.

This chain links TRBV20-1 with TRBJ1-6; no definite D call. The V end was cut by 4 bases, the J end by 0 bases, with 7 bases between. Looked up from germline, CDR1 is DFQATT and CDR2 is SNEGSKA (reference sequence). The CDR3 spans 14 residues. The CDR3 here is CSATESSYNSPLHF. The CDR3 DNA follows: TGCAGTGCTACAGAGAGCTCCTATAATTCACCCCTCCACTTT.

The chain joins TRBV7-2 to TRBJ2-1; tentative D call: TRBD2 (6 bases). V shed 5 bases and J shed 9 bases, with 23 bases lying between them. Germline V gene data show CDR1 as SGHTA and CDR2 as FQGNSA. This CDR3 has 16 residues. The CDR3 sequence is CASSQLLGLGPSEQFF. CDR3 DNA sequence: TGTGCCAGCAGCCAGCTCTTGGGACTGGGCCCCAGTGAGCAGTTCTTC.

This clonotype is a singleton in its sample. This chain connects TRBV7-2 to TRBJ1-1, with D maybe TRBD1 (6 bases). The length of the CDR3 is 16 residues. Deletions cut 5 bases from V and 1 base from J, with 17 bases between. Germline CDR1 and CDR2: SGHTA and FQGNSA. CDR3 coding DNA: TGTGCCAGCAGCGGCCGGACAGCGACAAGGAACACTGAAGCTTTCTTT. It translates to CASSGRTATRNTEAFF.

The V call is TRBV20-1, the J call TRBJ1-5; TRBD1 matches at 8 bases. The CDR3 loop spans 13 amino acids. V dropped 5 bases and J dropped 6; count of bases not matched to a gene: 6. Germline assignment: CDR1 DFQATT and CDR2 SNEGSKA (reference sequence). CDR3 amino acids: CSAHGQGTQPQHF. In DNA, the CDR3 is TGCAGTGCTCACGGACAGGGAACTCAGCCCCAGCATTTT.

V gene TRBV6-2 or TRBV6-3 combines with J gene TRBJ2-3; tentative D call: TRBD2 (6 bases). The V gene's germline CDR1 is MNHEY and CDR2 SVGEGT. The CDR3 length is 16 residues. Trimming left V 1 base short and J 3 bases short, with 14 bases between. The CDR3 DNA reads TGTGCCAGCAGTTACTTAACGGGGGAGGAAACAGATACGCAGTATTTT. As protein: CASSYLTGEETDTQYF.

J is TRBJ2-2 and V is TRBV7-3, with TRBD2 identical over 10 bases. J was trimmed by 7 bases and V by 6 bases; bases with no gene match: 8. Germline CDR1 and CDR2: SGHTA and FQGTGA. CDR3 length: 15 amino acids. The CDR3 sequence: CASSPSSGRIGELFF. DNA for the CDR3: TGTGCCAGCAGTCCGTCTAGCGGGAGAATCGGGGAGCTGTTTTTT.

The chain uses TRBV15 and TRBJ2-3; 11 bases are a match to TRBD2. J lost 5 bases, V lost 1 base, and 8 bases had no gene match. This CDR3 is 17 amino acids long. Germline lookup yields CDR1 LNHNV and CDR2 YYDKDF (reference sequence). CDR3 loop: CATSRGLLAGGIDTQYF. The DNA of the CDR3 is TGTGCCACCAGCAGAGGATTGCTAGCGGGAGGAATAGATACGCAGTATTTT.

The chain employs TRBV18 and TRBJ2-7, with D perhaps TRBD1 (6 bases). The CDR3 totals 14 residues. CDR1 is KGHSH and CDR2 is LQKENI in the germline V gene. V lost 8 bases, J lost 3 bases, and 17 bases lay in between. CDR3 sequence: CASGHRDTYYEQYF. The DNA of the CDR3 is TGTGCCAGCGGACACCGGGACACATACTACGAGCAGTACTTC.

This clonotype was detected only a few times. V is TRBV9 and J is TRBJ2-2, with D possibly TRBD1 on 6 matching bases. V lost 3 bases to trimming and J lost 6 bases, with 9 bases between them. Germline CDR1 SGDLS, CDR2 YYNGEE. This CDR3 is built from 13 residues. The CDR3 spells CASSETGPGELFF. CDR3 sequence (DNA): TGTGCCAGCAGCGAGACAGGACCCGGGGAGCTGTTTTTT.

This clonotype was seen only a few times. The chain combines TRBV20-1 with TRBJ1-1, with D possibly being TRBD1 (5 bases). This CDR3 contains 15 residues. CDR1 is DFQATT, CDR2 SNEGSKA, per germline (reference sequence). The germline V and J ends were trimmed by 5 bases and 0 bases, with 16 bases remaining between them. Written as DNA, the CDR3 is TGCAGTGCTGGACGTACCGGGACGGTGAACACTGAAGCTTTCTTT. Its translation is CSAGRTGTVNTEAFF.

This chain joins TRBV2 and TRBJ2-5; D perhaps matches TRBD2 (6 bases). Germline lookup yields CDR1 SNHLY and CDR2 FYNNEI. The CDR3 extends over 14 amino acids. The V gene lost 4 bases and the J gene lost 1 base, with 10 bases spanning the gap. The CDR3 nucleotides read TGTGCCAGCAGTGGGGATAGCGGCCAAGAGACCCAGTACTTC. Translation: CASSGDSGQETQYF.

There are many counts of this clonotype. The rearrangement uses TRBV4-2 and TRBJ2-4; no firm D call. Trimming shortened V by 4 bases and J by 6 bases, and 16 bases separated the two germline ends. CDR1 LGHNA and CDR2 YNFKEQ come from the germline V gene. The CDR3 is made up of 15 amino acids. The CDR3 DNA follows: TGTGCCAGCAGCCTTGGATCTGGGCAAGTAAACATTCAGTACTTC. The encoded protein is CASSLGSGQVNIQYF.

This chain links TRBV29-1 with TRBJ2-1; D uncertain. Germline CDR1 and CDR2: SQVTM and ANQGSEA. This CDR3 is 10 amino acids long. V was shortened by 7 bases and J by 4 bases, with 5 bases between the two germline ends. The CDR3 DNA reads TGCAGCGGGGGATACAATGAGCAGTTCTTC. Translation gives CSGGYNEQFF.

The gene calls are TRBV2 and TRBJ1-2, with 7 bases fitting TRBD1. Germline V gene sequence: CDR1 SNHLY, CDR2 FYNNEI. The CDR3 has 16 amino acids. V was pared by 8 bases and J by 2 bases, with 14 bases of the junction left unmatched. DNA for the CDR3: TGTGCCAGCGGGGGGGACAGCCTCCTTCTCAACTATGGCTACACCTTC. As protein: CASGGDSLLLNYGYTF.

The chain uses TRBV20-1 and TRBJ2-3, with 7 bases matching TRBD2. The germline gives CDR1 DFQATT, CDR2 SNEGSKA (reference sequence). CDR3 size: 16 residues. Trimming at V came to 1 base and at J to 0 bases, leaving 7 bases not matched to a gene. The CDR3, as DNA: TGCAGTGCTAGAGGAATGCTAGCGGCTAGCACAGATACGCAGTATTTT. Translating gives CSARGMLAASTDTQYF.

This clonotype showed up just a few times. The chain links TRBV5-1 to TRBJ2-7, with D unresolved. Trimming stripped 6 bases from V and 1 base from J, with 8 bases between. This CDR3 contains 12 residues. Per the germline V gene, CDR1 is SGHRS and CDR2 is YFSETQ. The CDR3 nucleotides are TGCGCCAGCACAGGTGGGTCCTACGAGCAGTACTTC. Translation gives CASTGGSYEQYF.

This clonotype has only a few counts. This rearrangement joins TRBV19 to TRBJ2-7; weak D call: TRBD1 (6 bases). CDR1 and CDR2 from the germline V gene are LNHDA and SQIVND (reference sequence). V was shortened by 6 bases and J by 2 bases, with 14 bases between the two germline ends. CDR3 size: 14 residues. The CDR3 sequence is CASRKSQGTYEQYF. CDR3 coding DNA: TGTGCCAGTAGGAAATCGCAGGGGACCTACGAGCAGTACTTC.

The chain has TRBV7-2 and TRBJ2-3; the match to TRBD2 covers 11 bases. The CDR3 covers 19 residues. J gave up 1 base and V 1 base, and 10 bases lay outside the gene matches. Germline CDR1 reads SGHTA; CDR2 reads FQGNSA. CDR3 region: CASSLEGWPGLAGTDTQYF. CDR3 DNA: TGTGCCAGCAGCTTAGAGGGTTGGCCGGGACTAGCGGGCACAGATACGCAGTATTTT.

The chain joins TRBV10-3 to TRBJ2-1; the match to TRBD2 covers 10 bases. From germline, CDR1 is ENHRY and CDR2 SYGVKD. V was clipped by 8 bases and J by 7 bases; unmatched bases: 23. There are 19 residues in the CDR3. CDR3 sequence: CAIRKSMASGRGGRNEQFF. CDR3 in DNA: TGTGCCATCCGGAAGTCGATGGCTAGCGGGAGAGGGGGAAGGAATGAGCAGTTCTTC.

This chain joins TRBV28 and TRBJ2-7; 11 nucleotides align to TRBD2. The CDR3 has 16 amino acids. Trimming removed 6 bases from V and 0 bases from J; junction bases left unmatched: 7. Germline values: CDR1 MDHEN, CDR2 SYDVKM. CDR3 coding DNA: TGTGCCAGCAGCTCGAGACTAGCGGGAATCTCCTACGAGCAGTACTTC. Translating gives CASSSRLAGISYEQYF.

The rearrangement joins TRBV20-1 to TRBJ1-1, with TRBD1 as a possible D gene (5 bases). Trimming took off 6 bases at V and 7 bases at J, with 15 bases between the two ends. The germline CDR1 and CDR2 sequences are DFQATT and SNEGSKA (reference sequence). CDR3 size: 12 residues. The chain's CDR3 is CSARTGGREAFF. The CDR3 coding sequence is TGCAGTGCCCGGACGGGGGGACGTGAAGCTTTCTTT.

The rearrangement links TRBV4-1 to TRBJ2-2; D unclear. The CDR3 covers 17 residues. V was cut by 0 bases and J by 0 bases, with 11 bases left in between. CDR1 MGHRA and CDR2 YSYEKL come from the germline V gene. The CDR3 loop is CASSQEGLAANTGELFF. The CDR3 DNA reads as TGCGCCAGCAGCCAAGAAGGTCTCGCAGCGAACACCGGGGAGCTGTTTTTT.

This clonotype was observed at least ten times. This rearrangement joins TRBV5-1 to TRBJ1-2, with no clear D. Trimming stripped 2 bases from V and 4 bases from J, with 9 bases between. Per germline, CDR1 SGHRS and CDR2 YFSETQ. The CDR3 covers 13 residues. CDR3 in amino acids: CASSLDGSYGYTF. The CDR3 nucleotides read TGCGCCAGCAGCTTAGACGGGAGCTATGGCTACACCTTC. The complete variable domain, with remaining parts taken from reference TRBV5-1 and TRBJ1-2, reads KAGVTQTPRYLIKTRGQQVTLSCSPISGHRSVSWYQQTPGQGLQFLFEYFSETQRNKGNFPGRFSGRQFSNSRSEMNVSTLELGDSALYLCASSLDGSYGYTFGSGTRLTVV.

The V call is TRBV20-1, the J call TRBJ2-1; 12 nucleotides agree with TRBD2. The V gene end was trimmed by 2 bases and the J gene end by 8 bases; junction bases not matched to a gene: 7. The CDR3 loop spans 15 amino acids. Germline CDR1 and CDR2: DFQATT and SNEGSKA (reference sequence). The CDR3 nucleotides are TGCAGTGCTAGACCCCTGACTAGCGGGGGCTATGAGCAGTTCTTC. Translation: CSARPLTSGGYEQFF.

Many counts were recorded for this clonotype. The V gene is TRBV3-1, the J gene TRBJ2-3; the match to TRBD1 covers 10 bases. Trimming removed 4 bases from V and 4 bases from J; junction bases left unmatched: 5. This CDR3 is built from 15 residues. Germline V gene lookup returns CDR1 LGHDT and CDR2 YNNKEL (reference sequence). CDR3 bases: TGTGCCAGCAGCCGCGGGACAGGGGAGGCAGATACGCAGTATTTT. Translation gives CASSRGTGEADTQYF.

The chain combines TRBV24-1 with TRBJ1-2; no clear D. V gave up 0 bases and J gave up 5 bases, with 3 bases separating them. CDR3 length: 12 amino acids. Germline loops: CDR1 KGHDR, CDR2 SFDVKD. DNA of the CDR3: TGTGCCACCAGTGATTTGTCATATGGCTACACCTTC. This translates into CATSDLSYGYTF.

This clonotype was seen only a few times. This chain links TRBV9 with TRBJ2-5; D ambiguous. V was shortened by 0 bases and J by 2 bases, with 8 bases between the two germline ends. Germline V CDR1 and CDR2: SGDLS, YYNGEE. The length of the CDR3 is 14 residues. The CDR3 sequence is CASSVANSQETQYF. The CDR3 DNA reads TGTGCCAGCAGCGTAGCTAACAGTCAAGAGACCCAGTACTTC.

The V call is TRBV29-1, the J call TRBJ2-7, with D maybe TRBD1 (6 bases). With 3 bases removed from V and 2 bases from J, the gap between germline ends came to 20 bases. The CDR3 totals 16 residues. Germline CDR1 and CDR2: SQVTM and ANQGSEA. The CDR3 here is CSVEEVGTYLTYEQYF. CDR3 DNA: TGCAGCGTTGAGGAAGTAGGGACATACCTTACCTACGAGCAGTACTTC.

The gene calls are TRBV5-1 and TRBJ2-1; D is tentatively TRBD1 or TRBD2 (5 bases each). CDR1 is SGHRS, CDR2 YFSETQ, per germline. CDR3 size: 16 residues. V lost 2 bases and J 2 bases, leaving 14 bases between the germline ends. CDR3 in DNA: TGCGCCAGCAGCTTAATACCCGGGACCCCCTACAATGAGCAGTTCTTC. Its translation is CASSLIPGTPYNEQFF. Full variable domain (outside the CDR3, taken from reference TRBV5-1 and TRBJ2-1): KAGVTQTPRYLIKTRGQQVTLSCSPISGHRSVSWYQQTPGQGLQFLFEYFSETQRNKGNFPGRFSGRQFSNSRSEMNVSTLELGDSALYLCASSLIPGTPYNEQFFGPGTRLTVL.

The chain has TRBV7-9 and TRBJ1-1; 10 nucleotides line up with TRBD1. CDR3 length: 15 amino acids. J lost 3 bases, V lost 2 bases, and 3 bases had no gene match. Germline CDR1 is SEHNR and CDR2 is FQNEAQ (reference sequence). For the CDR3, the DNA is TGTGCCAGCAGCTTAATCGGGACAGGGGACACTGAAGCTTTCTTT. Translated: CASSLIGTGDTEAFF.